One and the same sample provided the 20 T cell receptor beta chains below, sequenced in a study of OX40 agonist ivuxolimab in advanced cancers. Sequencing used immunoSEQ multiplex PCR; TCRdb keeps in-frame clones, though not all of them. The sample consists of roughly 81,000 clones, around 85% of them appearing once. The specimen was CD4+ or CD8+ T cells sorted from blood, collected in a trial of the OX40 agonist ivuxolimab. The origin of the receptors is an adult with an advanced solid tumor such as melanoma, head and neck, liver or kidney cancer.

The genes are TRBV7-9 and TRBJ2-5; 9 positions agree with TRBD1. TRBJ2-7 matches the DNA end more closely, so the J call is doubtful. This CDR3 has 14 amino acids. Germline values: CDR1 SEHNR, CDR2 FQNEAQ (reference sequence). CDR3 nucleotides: TGTGCCAGCGGCTATGGACAGGGGTCCTACGAGCAGTACTTC. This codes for CASGYGQGSYEQYF.

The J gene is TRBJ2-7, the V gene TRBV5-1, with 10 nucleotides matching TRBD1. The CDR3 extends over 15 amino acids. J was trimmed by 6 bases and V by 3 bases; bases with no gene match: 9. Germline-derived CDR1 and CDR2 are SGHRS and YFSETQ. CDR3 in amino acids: CASSWEDRGMSEQYF. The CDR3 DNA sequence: TGCGCCAGCAGCTGGGAGGACAGGGGGATGAGCGAGCAGTACTTC.

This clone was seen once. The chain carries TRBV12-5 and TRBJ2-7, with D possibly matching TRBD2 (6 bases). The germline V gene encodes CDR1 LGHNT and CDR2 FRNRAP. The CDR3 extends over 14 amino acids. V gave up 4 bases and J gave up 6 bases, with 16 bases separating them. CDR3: CASGSISSAGEQYF. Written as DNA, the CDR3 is TGTGCTAGTGGTTCGATTTCTAGCGCGGGCGAGCAGTACTTC.

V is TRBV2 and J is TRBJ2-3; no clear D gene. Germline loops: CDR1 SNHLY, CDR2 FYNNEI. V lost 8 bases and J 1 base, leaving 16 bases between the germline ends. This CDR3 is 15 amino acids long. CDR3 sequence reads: CASCLMGWGTDTQYF. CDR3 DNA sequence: TGTGCCAGCTGCCTGATGGGGTGGGGCACAGATACGCAGTATTTT.

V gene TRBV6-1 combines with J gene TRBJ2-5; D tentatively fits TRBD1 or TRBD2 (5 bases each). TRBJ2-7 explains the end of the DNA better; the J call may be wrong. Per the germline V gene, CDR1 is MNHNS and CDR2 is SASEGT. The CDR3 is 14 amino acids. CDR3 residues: CASRGENRLYEQYF. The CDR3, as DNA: TGTGCCAGCAGAGGGGAGAACCGTCTCTACGAGCAGTACTTC.

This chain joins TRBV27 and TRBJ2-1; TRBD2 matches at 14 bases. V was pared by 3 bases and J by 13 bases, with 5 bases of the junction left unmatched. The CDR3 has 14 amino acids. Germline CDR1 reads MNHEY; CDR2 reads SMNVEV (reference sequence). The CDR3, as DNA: TGTGCCAGCAGTTTGGGACTAGCGGGAGTGGTTCAGTTCTTC. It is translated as CASSLGLAGVVQFF.

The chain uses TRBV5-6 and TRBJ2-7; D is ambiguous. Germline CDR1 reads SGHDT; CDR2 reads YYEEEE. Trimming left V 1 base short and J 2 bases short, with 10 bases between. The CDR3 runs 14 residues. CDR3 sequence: CASSLPGKTYEQYF. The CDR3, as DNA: TGTGCCAGCAGCTTGCCCGGCAAGACCTACGAGCAGTACTTC.

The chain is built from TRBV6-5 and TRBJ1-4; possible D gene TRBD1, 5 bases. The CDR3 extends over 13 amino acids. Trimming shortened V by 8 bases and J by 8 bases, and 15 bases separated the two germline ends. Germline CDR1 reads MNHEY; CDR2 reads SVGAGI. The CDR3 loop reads CASLGAVGEKLFF. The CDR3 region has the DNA TGTGCCAGCCTCGGGGCGGTCGGGGAAAAACTGTTTTTT.

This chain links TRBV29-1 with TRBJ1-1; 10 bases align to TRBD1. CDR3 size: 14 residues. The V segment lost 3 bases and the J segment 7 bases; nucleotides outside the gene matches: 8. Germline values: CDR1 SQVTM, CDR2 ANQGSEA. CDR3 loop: CSVDYGQGVLEAFF. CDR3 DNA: TGCAGCGTTGATTACGGACAGGGGGTACTTGAAGCTTTCTTT.

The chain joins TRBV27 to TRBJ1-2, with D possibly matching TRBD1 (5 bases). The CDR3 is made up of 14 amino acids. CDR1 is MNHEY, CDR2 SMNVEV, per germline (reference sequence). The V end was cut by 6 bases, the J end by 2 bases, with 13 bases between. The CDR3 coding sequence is TGTGCCAGCAGCCCCGGGGGGGGGAACTATGGCTACACCTTC. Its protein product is CASSPGGGNYGYTF.

CDR3 nucleotides: TGTGCCAGCAGCTTTACAGGGGGTGCAACTAATGAAAAACTGTTTTTT. Its protein is CASSFTGGATNEKLFF. The V call is TRBV5-6, the J call TRBJ1-4; 8 bases fit TRBD1. Germline assignment: CDR1 SGHDT and CDR2 YYEEEE. The length of the CDR3 is 16 residues. Trimming removed 2 bases from V and 0 bases from J; junction bases left unmatched: 3.

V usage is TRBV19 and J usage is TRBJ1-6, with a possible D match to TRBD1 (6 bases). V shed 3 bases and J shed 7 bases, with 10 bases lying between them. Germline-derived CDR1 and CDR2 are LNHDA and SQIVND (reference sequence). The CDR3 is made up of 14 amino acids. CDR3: CASSMRGNNSPLHF. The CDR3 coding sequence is TGTGCCAGTAGTATGAGGGGGAACAATTCACCCCTCCACTTT.

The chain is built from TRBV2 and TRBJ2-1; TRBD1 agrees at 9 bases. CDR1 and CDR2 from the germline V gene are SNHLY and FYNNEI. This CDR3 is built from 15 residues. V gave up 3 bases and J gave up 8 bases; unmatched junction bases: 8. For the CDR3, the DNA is TGTGCCAGCAGTGAGATGGGACAGGGCAGCTATGAGCAGTTCTTC. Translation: CASSEMGQGSYEQFF.

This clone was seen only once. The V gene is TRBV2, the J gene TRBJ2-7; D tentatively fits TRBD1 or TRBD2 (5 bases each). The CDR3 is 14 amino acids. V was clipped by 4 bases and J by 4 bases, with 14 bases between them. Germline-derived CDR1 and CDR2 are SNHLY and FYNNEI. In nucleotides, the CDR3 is TGTGCCAGCAGTGCGGTCGCAGGGAGATACGAGCAGTACTTC. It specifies CASSAVAGRYEQYF.

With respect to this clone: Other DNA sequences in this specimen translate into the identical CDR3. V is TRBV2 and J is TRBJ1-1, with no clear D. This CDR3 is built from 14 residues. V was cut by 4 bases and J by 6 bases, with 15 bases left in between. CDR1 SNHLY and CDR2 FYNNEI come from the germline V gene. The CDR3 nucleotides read TGTGCCAGCAGTGTAGTTTGGGCAGGCGCTGAAGCTTTCTTT. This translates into CASSVVWAGAEAFF.

CDR3 coding DNA: TGTGCCAGCTCACAGGGGAACACCGGGGAGCTGTTTTTT. This encodes CASSQGNTGELFF. The rearrangement links TRBV25-1 to TRBJ2-2; a weak D match, TRBD1 (6 bases). The V end lost 8 bases, the J end lost 1 base, and 8 bases lay between the germline ends. This CDR3 contains 13 residues. The germline CDR1 and CDR2 sequences are MGHDK and SYGVNS.

The CDR3 bases are TGTGCCAGTAGTAGAGACAGGGAAGGGCAAGAGACCCAGTACTTC. This sequence encodes CASSRDREGQETQYF. V is TRBV19 and J is TRBJ2-5; 7 bases map to TRBD1. V dropped 4 bases and J dropped 2; count of bases not matched to a gene: 7. Per germline, CDR1 LNHDA and CDR2 SQIVND (reference sequence). CDR3 length: 15 residues.

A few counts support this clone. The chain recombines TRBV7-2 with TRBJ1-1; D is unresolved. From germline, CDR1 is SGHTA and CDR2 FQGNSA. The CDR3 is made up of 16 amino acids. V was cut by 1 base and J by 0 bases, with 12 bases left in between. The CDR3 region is CASSLGGVTMNTEAFF. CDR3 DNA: TGTGCCAGCAGCTTAGGGGGAGTGACGATGAACACTGAAGCTTTCTTT. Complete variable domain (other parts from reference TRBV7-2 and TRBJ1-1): GAGVSQSPSNKVTEKGKDVELRCDPISGHTALYWYRQSLGQGLEFLIYFQGNSAPDKSGLPSDRFSAERTGGSVSTLTIQRTQQEDSAVYLCASSLGGVTMNTEAFFGQGTRLTVV.

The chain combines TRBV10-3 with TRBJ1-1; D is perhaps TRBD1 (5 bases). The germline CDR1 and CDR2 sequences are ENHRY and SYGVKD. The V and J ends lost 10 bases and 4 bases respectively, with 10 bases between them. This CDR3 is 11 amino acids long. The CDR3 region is CASSQGTEAFF. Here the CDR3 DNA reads TGTGCCAGCAGCCAGGGCACTGAAGCTTTCTTT.

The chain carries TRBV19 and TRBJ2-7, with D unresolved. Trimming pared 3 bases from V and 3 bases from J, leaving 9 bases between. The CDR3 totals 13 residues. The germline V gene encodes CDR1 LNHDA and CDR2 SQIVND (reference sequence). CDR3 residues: CASSMKRNYEQYF. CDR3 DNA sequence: TGTGCCAGTAGTATGAAACGTAACTACGAGCAGTACTTC.